The 13 T cell receptor beta chains below were found in one sample sequenced in a study of T cells in localized non-small cell lung cancer (dated by TCRdb to the early 2020s). Library preparation used the immunoSEQ multiplex PCR assay. The clones in this table, taken by TCRdb from immuneACCESS, are in-frame only. Not every clone is retained; where verified, under half of the shortfall comes from an unresolved V gene, and the cause of the rest is unknown. The sample table shows about 59,000 clones, and roughly 90% are seen once. Roughly a fifth of the sample rests with the top ten. The material sequenced was peripheral blood, taken before any cancer treatment. The source of these receptors is a man between 35 and 75 years old with stage I squamous cell lung carcinoma.

This clone was seen once. V is TRBV10-3 and J is TRBJ1-5, with D possibly matching TRBD1 (6 bases). Trimming left V 4 bases short and J 4 bases short, with 8 bases between. This CDR3 has 13 amino acids. CDR1 and CDR2 (germline): ENHRY, SYGVKD. The CDR3 reads CAISGTENQPQHF. The CDR3 DNA reads TGTGCCATCAGTGGGACAGAAAATCAGCCCCAGCATTTT.

The rearrangement links TRBV7-3 to TRBJ2-5, with D hard to call. CDR1 and CDR2 (germline): SGHTA, FQGTGA. The CDR3 consists of 13 residues. Trimming removed 2 bases from V and 5 bases from J, with 9 bases in between. As DNA, the CDR3 is TGTGCCAGCAGCTTATCGTTGGGGGAGACCCAGTACTTC. It is translated as CASSLSLGETQYF.

The genes are TRBV6-6 and TRBJ2-7; D remains unclear. This CDR3 contains 15 residues. Trimming removed 0 bases from V and 6 bases from J, with 15 bases in between. Germline assignment: CDR1 MNHNY and CDR2 SVGAGI (reference sequence). The CDR3 nucleotides read TGTGCCAGCAGTTACTCCCCGGCACGGGCCCTCGAGCAGTACTTC. Translating gives CASSYSPARALEQYF.

The V call is TRBV9, the J call TRBJ2-2; 8 positions match TRBD2. Germline CDR1 SGDLS, CDR2 YYNGEE. This CDR3 region has 18 residues. Trimming removed 4 bases from V and 4 bases from J; junction bases left unmatched: 15. The CDR3 here is CASSPRLARARGTGELFF. CDR3 nucleotides: TGTGCCAGCAGCCCGCGACTAGCGCGAGCCCGTGGCACCGGGGAGCTGTTTTTT.

This rearrangement joins TRBV5-1 to TRBJ2-5; 10 bases map to TRBD1. The CDR3 spans 15 residues. Per germline, CDR1 SGHRS and CDR2 YFSETQ. J gave up 5 bases and V 4 bases, and 8 bases lay outside the gene matches. For the CDR3, the DNA is TGCGCCAGCAGCCCCCGGGACAGGGGTGAGGAGACCCAGTACTTC. It codes for CASSPRDRGEETQYF.

This clone was seen just once. The gene calls are TRBV28 and TRBJ2-1; 10 bases map to TRBD2. Trimming at V came to 3 bases and at J to 9 bases, leaving 8 bases not matched to a gene. This CDR3 is 15 amino acids long. Looked up from germline, CDR1 is MDHEN and CDR2 is SYDVKM. The CDR3 is CASSLIPLAGAEQFF. The CDR3 nucleotides are TGTGCCAGCAGTTTGATCCCCCTAGCGGGAGCTGAGCAGTTCTTC.

The chain links TRBV28 to TRBJ1-2; 7 bases are shared with TRBD1. CDR3 length: 16 amino acids. Losses at the gene ends were 2 bases for V and 7 bases for J; bases not matched to a gene: 13. CDR1 and CDR2 (germline): MDHEN, SYDVKM. CDR3 amino acids: CASSLPRGAGKGGYTF. Here the CDR3 DNA reads TGTGCCAGCAGTTTACCCAGGGGGGCGGGGAAAGGTGGCTACACCTTC.

The chain is built from TRBV7-9 and TRBJ2-1, with 7 positions matching TRBD2. Per germline, CDR1 SEHNR and CDR2 FQNEAQ (reference sequence). The V gene end was trimmed by 1 base and the J gene end by 4 bases; junction bases not matched to a gene: 7. The CDR3 totals 16 residues. The CDR3 reads CASSLDAGALYNEQFF. Here the CDR3 DNA reads TGTGCCAGCAGCTTAGATGCGGGAGCCTTGTACAATGAGCAGTTCTTC.

This clone was seen a single time. This chain links TRBV7-3 with TRBJ2-7, with D possibly matching TRBD2 (5 bases). The CDR3 covers 14 residues. Trimming stripped 5 bases from V and 0 bases from J, with 11 bases between. CDR1 is SGHTA and CDR2 is FQGTGA in the germline V gene. The CDR3 bases are TGTGCCAGCAGCCCAAGCGGACCCTCCTACGAGCAGTACTTC. Translating gives CASSPSGPSYEQYF.

V is TRBV9 and J is TRBJ2-7, with D perhaps TRBD2 (6 bases). The CDR3 loop spans 16 amino acids. V lost 0 bases and J lost 3, with 16 bases in between. Germline-derived CDR1 and CDR2 are SGDLS and YYNGEE. In DNA, the CDR3 is TGTGCCAGCAGCGTAGAGGCTAGCGCTTCTTTCTACGAGCAGTACTTC. It yields the protein CASSVEASASFYEQYF. The entire variable domain, with the rest obtained from reference TRBV9 and TRBJ2-7, is as follows: DSGVTQTPKHLITATGQRVTLRCSPRSGDLSVYWYQQSLDQGLQFLIQYYNGEERAKGNILERFSAQQFPDLHSELNLSSLELGDSALYFCASSVEASASFYEQYFGPGTRLTVT.

This clone was observed a handful of times. The rearrangement joins TRBV5-6 to TRBJ2-3; 11 positions match TRBD2. The CDR3 covers 14 residues. Germline assignment: CDR1 SGHDT and CDR2 YYEEEE. V dropped 3 bases and J dropped 5; count of bases not matched to a gene: 2. The DNA of the CDR3 is TGTGCCAGCAGCTCTCTAGCGGGAGGAGATACGCAGTATTTT. It yields the protein CASSSLAGGDTQYF.

The rearrangement uses TRBV5-1 and TRBJ2-1, with 8 bases matching TRBD2. J lost 4 bases, V lost 1 base, and 10 bases had no gene match. The CDR3 is 17 residues long. The V gene's germline CDR1 is SGHRS and CDR2 YFSETQ. CDR3 loop: CASSLFWTSKPYNEQFF. In DNA form, the CDR3 reads TGCGCCAGCAGCTTGTTCTGGACTAGCAAACCATACAATGAGCAGTTCTTC.

The rearrangement joins TRBV5-6 to TRBJ1-1, with D perhaps TRBD1 (5 bases). In germline, CDR1 is SGHDT, CDR2 YYEEEE. The CDR3 extends over 14 amino acids. Deletions cut 0 bases from V and 3 bases from J, with 9 bases between. The DNA for the CDR3 is TGTGCCAGCAGCTTGGCGGGGGGGGACACTGAAGCTTTCTTT. Translating it yields CASSLAGGDTEAFF.